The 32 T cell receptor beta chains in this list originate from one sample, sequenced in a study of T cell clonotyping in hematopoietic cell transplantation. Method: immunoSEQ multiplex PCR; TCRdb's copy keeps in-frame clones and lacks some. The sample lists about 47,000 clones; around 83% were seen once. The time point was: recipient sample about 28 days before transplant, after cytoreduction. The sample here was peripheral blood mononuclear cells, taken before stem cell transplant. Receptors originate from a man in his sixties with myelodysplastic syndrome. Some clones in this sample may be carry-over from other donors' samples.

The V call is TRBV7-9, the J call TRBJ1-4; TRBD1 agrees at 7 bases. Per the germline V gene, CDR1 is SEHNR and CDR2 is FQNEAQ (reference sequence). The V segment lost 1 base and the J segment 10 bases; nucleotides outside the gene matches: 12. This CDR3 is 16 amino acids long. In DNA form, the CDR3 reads TGTGCCAGCAGCTTAGAAGGGGCGGGGACAGCTGGAAAACTGTTTTTT. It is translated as CASSLEGAGTAGKLFF. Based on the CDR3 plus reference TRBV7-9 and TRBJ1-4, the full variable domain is DTGVSQNPRHKITKRGQNVTFRCDPISEHNRLYWYRQTLGQGPEFLTYFQNEAQLEKSRLLSDRFSAERPKGSFSTLEIQRTEQGDSAMYLCASSLEGAGTAGKLFFGSGTQLSVL.

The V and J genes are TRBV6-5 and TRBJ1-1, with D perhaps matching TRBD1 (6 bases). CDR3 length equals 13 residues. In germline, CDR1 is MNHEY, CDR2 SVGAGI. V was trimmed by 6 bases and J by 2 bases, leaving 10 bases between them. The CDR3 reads CASRRGINTEAFF. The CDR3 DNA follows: TGTGCCAGCAGAAGGGGGATTAACACTGAAGCTTTCTTT.

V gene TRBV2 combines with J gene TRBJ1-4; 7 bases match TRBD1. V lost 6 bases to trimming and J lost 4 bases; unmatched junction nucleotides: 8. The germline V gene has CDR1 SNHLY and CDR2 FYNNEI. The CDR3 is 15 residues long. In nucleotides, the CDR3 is TGTGCCAGCAGAATAAGACAGGGAGGTAATGAAAAACTGTTTTTT. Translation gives CASRIRQGGNEKLFF.

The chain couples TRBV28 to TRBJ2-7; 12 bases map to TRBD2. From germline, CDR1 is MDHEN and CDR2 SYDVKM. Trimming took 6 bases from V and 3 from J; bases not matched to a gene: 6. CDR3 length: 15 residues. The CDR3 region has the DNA TGTGCCAGCAGGCTAGCGGGGGGGTTAGGCTACGAGCAGTACTTC. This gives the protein CASRLAGGLGYEQYF.

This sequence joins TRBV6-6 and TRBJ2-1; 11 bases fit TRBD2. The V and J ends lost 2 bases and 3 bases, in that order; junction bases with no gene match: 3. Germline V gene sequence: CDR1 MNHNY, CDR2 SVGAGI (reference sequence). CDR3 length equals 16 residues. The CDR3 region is CASSYGLAGGYNEQFF. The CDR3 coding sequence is TGTGCCAGCAGTTACGGACTAGCGGGCGGCTACAATGAGCAGTTCTTC.

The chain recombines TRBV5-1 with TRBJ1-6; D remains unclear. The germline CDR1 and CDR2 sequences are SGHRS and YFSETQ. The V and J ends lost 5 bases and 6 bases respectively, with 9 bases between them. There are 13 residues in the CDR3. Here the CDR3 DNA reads TGCGCCAGCAGGGAAAGCCTTAATTCACCCCTCCACTTT. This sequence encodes CASRESLNSPLHF. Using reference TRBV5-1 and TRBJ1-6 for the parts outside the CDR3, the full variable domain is KAGVTQTPRYLIKTRGQQVTLSCSPISGHRSVSWYQQTPGQGLQFLFEYFSETQRNKGNFPGRFSGRQFSNSRSEMNVSTLELGDSALYLCASRESLNSPLHFGNGTRLTVT.

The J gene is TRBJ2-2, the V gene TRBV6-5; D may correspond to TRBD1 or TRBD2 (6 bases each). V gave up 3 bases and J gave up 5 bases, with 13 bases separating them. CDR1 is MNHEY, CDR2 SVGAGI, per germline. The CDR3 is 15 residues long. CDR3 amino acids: CASSYPGAGTGELFF. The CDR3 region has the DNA TGTGCCAGCAGTTATCCAGGGGCGGGGACCGGGGAGCTGTTTTTT.

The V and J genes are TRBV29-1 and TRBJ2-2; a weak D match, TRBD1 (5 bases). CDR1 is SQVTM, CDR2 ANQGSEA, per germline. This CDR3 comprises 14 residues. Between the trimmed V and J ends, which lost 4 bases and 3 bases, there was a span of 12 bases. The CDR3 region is CSVGDRFDTGELFF. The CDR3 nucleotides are TGCAGCGTTGGCGACAGATTTGACACCGGGGAGCTGTTTTTT.

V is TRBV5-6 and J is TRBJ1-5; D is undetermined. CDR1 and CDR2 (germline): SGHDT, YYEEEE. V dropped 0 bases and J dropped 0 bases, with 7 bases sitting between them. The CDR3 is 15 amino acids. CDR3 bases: TGTGCCAGCAGCTTGGGCCACCTTAGCAATCAGCCCCAGCATTTT. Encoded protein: CASSLGHLSNQPQHF.

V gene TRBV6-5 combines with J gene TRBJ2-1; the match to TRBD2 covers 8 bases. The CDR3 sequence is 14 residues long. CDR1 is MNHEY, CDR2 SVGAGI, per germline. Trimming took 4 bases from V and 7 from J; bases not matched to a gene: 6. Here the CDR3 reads CASSFGLAGNEQFF. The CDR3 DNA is TGTGCCAGCAGTTTTGGACTAGCTGGGAATGAGCAGTTCTTC.

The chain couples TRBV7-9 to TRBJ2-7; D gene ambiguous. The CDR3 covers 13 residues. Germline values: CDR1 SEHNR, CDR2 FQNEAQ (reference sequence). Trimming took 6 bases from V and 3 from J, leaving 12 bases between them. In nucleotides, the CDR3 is TGTGCCAGCAGTCCACAGCAAAACTACGAGCAGTACTTC. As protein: CASSPQQNYEQYF.

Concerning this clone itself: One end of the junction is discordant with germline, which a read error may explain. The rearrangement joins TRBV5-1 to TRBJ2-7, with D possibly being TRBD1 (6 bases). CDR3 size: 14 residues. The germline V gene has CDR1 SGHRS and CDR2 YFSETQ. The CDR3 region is CASRLDSRSYEQYF. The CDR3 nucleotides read TGCGCCAGCAGGTTGGACAGCCGCTCCTACGAGCAGTACTTC.

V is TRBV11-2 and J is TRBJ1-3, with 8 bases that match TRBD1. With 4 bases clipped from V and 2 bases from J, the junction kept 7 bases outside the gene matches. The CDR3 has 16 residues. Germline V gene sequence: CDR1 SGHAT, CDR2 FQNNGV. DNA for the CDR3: TGTGCCAGCAGCTCCGGTGCAGGGGGCGCTGGAAACACCATATATTTT. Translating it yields CASSSGAGGAGNTIYF.

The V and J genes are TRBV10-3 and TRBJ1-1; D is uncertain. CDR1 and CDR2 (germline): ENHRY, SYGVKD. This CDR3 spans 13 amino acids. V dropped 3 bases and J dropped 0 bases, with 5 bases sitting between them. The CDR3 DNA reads TGTGCCATCAGTGAACAGCTGAACACTGAAGCTTTCTTT. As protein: CAISEQLNTEAFF.

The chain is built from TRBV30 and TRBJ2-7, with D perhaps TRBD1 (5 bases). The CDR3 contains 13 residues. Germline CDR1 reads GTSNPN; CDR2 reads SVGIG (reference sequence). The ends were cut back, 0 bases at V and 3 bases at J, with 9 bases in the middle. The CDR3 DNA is TGTGCCTGGAGTGTAGGCAGGGACTACGAGCAGTACTTC. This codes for CAWSVGRDYEQYF.

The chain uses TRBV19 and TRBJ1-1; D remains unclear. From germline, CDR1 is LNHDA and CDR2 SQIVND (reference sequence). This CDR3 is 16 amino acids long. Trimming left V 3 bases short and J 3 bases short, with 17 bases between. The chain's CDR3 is CASSILGSRRDTEAFF. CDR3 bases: TGTGCCAGTAGTATCTTGGGCAGCCGTCGGGACACTGAAGCTTTCTTT.

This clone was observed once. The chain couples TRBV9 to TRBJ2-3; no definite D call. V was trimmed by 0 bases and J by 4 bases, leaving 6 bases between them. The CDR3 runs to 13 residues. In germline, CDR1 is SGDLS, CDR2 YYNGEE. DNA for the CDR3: TGTGCCAGCAGCGTAGGTTATCCAGATACGCAGTATTTT. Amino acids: CASSVGYPDTQYF.

CDR3 nucleotides: TGCGCCAGCAGCTTGGGACTAGCGGGGATAAACTCCTACGAGCAGTACTTC. This gives the protein CASSLGLAGINSYEQYF. The chain employs TRBV5-1 and TRBJ2-7, with 11 nucleotides matching TRBD2. There are 17 residues in the CDR3. Germline-derived CDR1 and CDR2 are SGHRS and YFSETQ. Trimming cost V 0 bases and J 0 bases; bases outside gene matches: 5.

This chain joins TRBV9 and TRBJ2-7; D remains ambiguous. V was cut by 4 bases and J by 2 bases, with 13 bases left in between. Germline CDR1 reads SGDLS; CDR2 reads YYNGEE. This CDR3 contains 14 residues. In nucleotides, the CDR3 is TGTGCCAGCAGCCCCCGCCCTGGGCCCTACGAGCAGTACTTC. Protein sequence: CASSPRPGPYEQYF.

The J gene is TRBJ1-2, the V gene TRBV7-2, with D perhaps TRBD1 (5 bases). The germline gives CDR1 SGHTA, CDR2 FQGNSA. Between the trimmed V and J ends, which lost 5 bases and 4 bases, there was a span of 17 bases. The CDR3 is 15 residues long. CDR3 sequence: CASSQQTNGAYGYTF. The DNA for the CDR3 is TGTGCCAGCAGCCAACAGACCAACGGGGCCTATGGCTACACCTTC.

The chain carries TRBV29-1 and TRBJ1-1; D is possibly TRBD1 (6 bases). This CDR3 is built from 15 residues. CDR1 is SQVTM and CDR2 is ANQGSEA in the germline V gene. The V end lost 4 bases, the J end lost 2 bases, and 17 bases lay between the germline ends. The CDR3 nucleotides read TGCAGCGTTGGCGCGGGGGCTTTGACCAACACTGAAGCTTTCTTT. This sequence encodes CSVGAGALTNTEAFF.

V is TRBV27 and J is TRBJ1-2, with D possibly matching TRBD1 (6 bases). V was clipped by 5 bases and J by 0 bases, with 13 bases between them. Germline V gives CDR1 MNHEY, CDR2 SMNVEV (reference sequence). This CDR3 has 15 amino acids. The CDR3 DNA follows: TGTGCCAGCAGTCCAAGGGACAAATCTAACTATGGCTACACCTTC. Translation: CASSPRDKSNYGYTF.

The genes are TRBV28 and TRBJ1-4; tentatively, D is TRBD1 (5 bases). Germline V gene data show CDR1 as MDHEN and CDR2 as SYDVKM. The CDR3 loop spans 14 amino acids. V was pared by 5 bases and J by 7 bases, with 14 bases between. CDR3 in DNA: TGTGCCAGCAGTCCCGGGACCATGAGTGAAAAACTGTTTTTT. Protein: CASSPGTMSEKLFF.

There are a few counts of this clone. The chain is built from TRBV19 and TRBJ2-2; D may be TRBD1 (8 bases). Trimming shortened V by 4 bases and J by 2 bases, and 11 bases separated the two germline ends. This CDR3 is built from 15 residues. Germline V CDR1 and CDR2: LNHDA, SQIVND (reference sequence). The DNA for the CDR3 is TGTGCCAGTAGTAACAGGGGGGGAAACACCGGGGAGCTGTTTTTT. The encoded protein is CASSNRGGNTGELFF.

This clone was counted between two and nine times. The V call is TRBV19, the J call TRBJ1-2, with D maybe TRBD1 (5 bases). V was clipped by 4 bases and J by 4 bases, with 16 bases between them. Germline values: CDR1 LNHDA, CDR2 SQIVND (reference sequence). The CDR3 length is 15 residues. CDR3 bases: TGTGCCAGTAGTAGCCGACCTTCAGGGTCCTATGGCTACACCTTC. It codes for CASSSRPSGSYGYTF. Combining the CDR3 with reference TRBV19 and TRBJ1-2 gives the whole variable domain DGGITQSPKYLFRKEGQNVTLSCEQNLNHDAMYWYRQDPGQGLRLIYYSQIVNDFQKGDIAEGYSVSREKKESFPLTVTSAQKNPTAFYLCASSSRPSGSYGYTFGSGTRLTVV.

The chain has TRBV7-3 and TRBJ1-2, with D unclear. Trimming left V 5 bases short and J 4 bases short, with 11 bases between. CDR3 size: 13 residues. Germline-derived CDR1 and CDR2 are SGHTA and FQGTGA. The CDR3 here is CASSDPRGYGYTF. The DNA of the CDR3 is TGTGCCAGCAGCGACCCCCGGGGCTATGGCTACACCTTC.

This chain's CDR3 is CASSEDRIRETQYF. Here the CDR3 DNA reads TGTGCCAGCAGTGAGGACAGGATTCGTGAGACCCAGTACTTC. The chain links TRBV2 to TRBJ2-5; 7 bases are shared with TRBD1. This CDR3 has 14 residues. With V trimmed by 3 bases and J by 5 bases, 6 bases remained unmatched. CDR1 is SNHLY, CDR2 FYNNEI, per germline.

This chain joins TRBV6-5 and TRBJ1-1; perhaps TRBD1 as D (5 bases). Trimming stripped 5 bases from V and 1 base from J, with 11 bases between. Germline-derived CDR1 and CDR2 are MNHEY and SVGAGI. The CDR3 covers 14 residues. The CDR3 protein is CASSTGGGNTEAFF. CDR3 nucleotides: TGTGCCAGCAGTACCGGGGGAGGGAACACTGAAGCTTTCTTT.

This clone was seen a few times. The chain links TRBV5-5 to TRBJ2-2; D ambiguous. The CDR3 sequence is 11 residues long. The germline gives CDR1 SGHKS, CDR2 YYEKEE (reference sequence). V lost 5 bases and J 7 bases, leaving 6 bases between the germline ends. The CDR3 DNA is TGTGCCAGCAGGCGACGCGGGGAGCTGTTTTTT. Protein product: CASRRRGELFF.

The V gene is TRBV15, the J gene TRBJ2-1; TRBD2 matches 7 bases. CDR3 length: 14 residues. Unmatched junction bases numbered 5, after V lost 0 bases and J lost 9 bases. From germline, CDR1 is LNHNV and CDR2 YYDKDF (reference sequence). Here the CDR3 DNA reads TGTGCCACCAGCAGAGATTCGGGGGGAGGTGAGCAGTTCTTC. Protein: CATSRDSGGGEQFF. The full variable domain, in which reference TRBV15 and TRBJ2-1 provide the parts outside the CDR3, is DAMVIQNPRYQVTQFGKPVTLSCSQTLNHNVMYWYQQKSSQAPKLLFHYYDKDFNNEADTPDNFQSRRPNTSFCFLDIRSPGLGDTAMYLCATSRDSGGGEQFFGPGTRLTVL.

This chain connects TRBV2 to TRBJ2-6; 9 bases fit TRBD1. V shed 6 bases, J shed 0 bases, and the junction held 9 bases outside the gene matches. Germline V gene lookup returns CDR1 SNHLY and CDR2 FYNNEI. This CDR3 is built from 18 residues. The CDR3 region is CASSLTGQGISGANVLTF. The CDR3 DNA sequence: TGTGCCAGCAGCCTAACGGGACAGGGAATCTCTGGGGCCAACGTCCTGACTTTC.

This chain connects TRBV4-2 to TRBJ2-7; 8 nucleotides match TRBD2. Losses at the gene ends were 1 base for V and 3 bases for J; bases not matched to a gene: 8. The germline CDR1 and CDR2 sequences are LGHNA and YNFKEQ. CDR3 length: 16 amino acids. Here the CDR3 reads CASSQVTGSGVYEQYF. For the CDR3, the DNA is TGTGCCAGCAGCCAAGTTACGGGTAGCGGGGTCTACGAGCAGTACTTC.